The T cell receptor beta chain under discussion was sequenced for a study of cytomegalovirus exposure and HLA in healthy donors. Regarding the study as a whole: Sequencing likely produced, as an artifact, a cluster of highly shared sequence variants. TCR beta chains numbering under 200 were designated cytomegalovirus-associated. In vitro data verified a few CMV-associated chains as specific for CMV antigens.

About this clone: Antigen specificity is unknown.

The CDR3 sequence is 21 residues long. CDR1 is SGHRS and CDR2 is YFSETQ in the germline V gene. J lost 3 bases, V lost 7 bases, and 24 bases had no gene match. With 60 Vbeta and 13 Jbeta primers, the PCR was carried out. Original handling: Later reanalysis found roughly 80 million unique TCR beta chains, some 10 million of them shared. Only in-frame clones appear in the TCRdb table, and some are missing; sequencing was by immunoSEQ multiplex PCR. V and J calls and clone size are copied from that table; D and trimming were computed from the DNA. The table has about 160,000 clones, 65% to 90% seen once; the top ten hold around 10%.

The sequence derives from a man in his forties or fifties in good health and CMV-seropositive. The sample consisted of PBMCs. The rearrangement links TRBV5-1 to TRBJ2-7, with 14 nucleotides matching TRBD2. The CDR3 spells CASAYRDRGGLAGAYHYEQYF. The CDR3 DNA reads TGCGCCAGCGCGTACCGGGACAGGGGGGGACTAGCGGGAGCTTACCACTACGAGCAGTACTTC.